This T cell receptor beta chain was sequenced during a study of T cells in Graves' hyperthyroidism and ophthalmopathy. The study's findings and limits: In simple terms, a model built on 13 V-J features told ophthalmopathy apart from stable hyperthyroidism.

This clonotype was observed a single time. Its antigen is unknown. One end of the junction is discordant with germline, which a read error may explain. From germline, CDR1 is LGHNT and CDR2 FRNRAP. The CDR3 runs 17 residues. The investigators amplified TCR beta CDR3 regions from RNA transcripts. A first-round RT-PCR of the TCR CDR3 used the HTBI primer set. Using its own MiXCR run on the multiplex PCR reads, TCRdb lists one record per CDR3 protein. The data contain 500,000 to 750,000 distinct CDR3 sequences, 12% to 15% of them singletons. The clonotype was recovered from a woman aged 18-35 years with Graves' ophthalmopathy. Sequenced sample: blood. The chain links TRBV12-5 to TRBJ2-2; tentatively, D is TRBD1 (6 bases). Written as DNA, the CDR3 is TGTGCTAGTGGTTTGGTAATAGGGCAGGGGAACACCGGGGAGCTGGTTTTT. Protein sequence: CASGLVIGQGNTGELVF.